Listed below are T cell receptor beta chains from one sample, sequenced in a study of T-cell memory formation after mild COVID-19. Using its own MiXCR run on the 5' RACE reads, TCRdb lists one record per CDR3 protein. The table has approximately 30,000 distinct CDR3 sequences, under 8% seen once. The specimen sequenced was PBMCs or a T cell subset sorted from them (not recorded which). The receptors here all came from a young man who had mild COVID-19 (a few samples of this study predate the infection). Cell type and time point are not known. CDR3s include the opening cysteine and the closing phenylalanine or tryptophan. Each record gives: clone size, V gene, CDR3 length, D gene, J gene, CDR3 DNA, CDR3 protein. The D gene is left open where the match is weak. Not every row has a clone size; where given, it reads once, few, many or a size class.

clone size: few; V gene: TRBV11-3; CDR3 length: 18; D gene: TRBD2; J gene: TRBJ2-1; CDR3 DNA: TGTGCCAGCAGCTTAGACCAGGGAGGTAGCGGGGCCTACAATGAGCAGTTCTTC; CDR3 protein: CASSLDQGGSGAYNEQFF
clone size: few; V gene: TRBV27; CDR3 length: 16; D gene: .; J gene: TRBJ2-2; CDR3 DNA: TGTGCCAGCGGCCCTCTGGGCGGGGGCCCCTTGGGGGAGCTGTTTTTT; CDR3 protein: CASGPLGGGPLGELFF
clone size: once; V gene: TRBV24-1; CDR3 length: 15; D gene: .; J gene: TRBJ2-3; CDR3 DNA: TGTGCCACCAGTGATTTATACGGGAGCGCAGATACGCAGTATTTT; CDR3 protein: CATSDLYGSADTQYF
clone size: few; V gene: TRBV25-1; CDR3 length: 11; D gene: .; J gene: TRBJ1-6; CDR3 DNA: TGTGCCAGCAGTGAATCTAGGGCCCTCCACTTT; CDR3 protein: CASSESRALHF
clone size: many; V gene: TRBV20-1; CDR3 length: 13; D gene: .; J gene: TRBJ1-2; CDR3 DNA: TGCAGTGCGCCCCGGGGGGCTCGGGGTGGCTACACCTTC; CDR3 protein: CSAPRGARGGYTF
clone size: .; V gene: TRBV24-1; CDR3 length: 15; D gene: .; J gene: TRBJ1-1; CDR3 DNA: TGTGCCACCAGTGATACCCGGACGGGGAACACTGAAGCTTTCTTT; CDR3 protein: CATSDTRTGNTEAFF
clone size: many; V gene: TRBV18; CDR3 length: 14; D gene: .; J gene: TRBJ2-5; CDR3 DNA: TGTGCCAGCTCACCGGGGGCAGGGAGAGAGACCCAGTACTTC; CDR3 protein: CASSPGAGRETQYF
clone size: medium-sized; V gene: TRBV4-3; CDR3 length: 16; D gene: .; J gene: TRBJ1-3; CDR3 DNA: TGCGCCAGCAGCCAAGATGGGGAATCCTCTGGAAACACCATATATTTT; CDR3 protein: CASSQDGESSGNTIYF
clone size: many; V gene: TRBV10-2; CDR3 length: 12; D gene: .; J gene: TRBJ1-5; CDR3 DNA: TGCGCCAGCAGGGATAGCAATCAGCCCCAGCATTTT; CDR3 protein: CASRDSNQPQHF
clone size: many; V gene: TRBV11-2; CDR3 length: 15; D gene: .; J gene: TRBJ2-5; CDR3 DNA: TGTGCCAGCAGCTTATTTCCGGGACCCCAAGAGACCCAGTACTTC; CDR3 protein: CASSLFPGPQETQYF